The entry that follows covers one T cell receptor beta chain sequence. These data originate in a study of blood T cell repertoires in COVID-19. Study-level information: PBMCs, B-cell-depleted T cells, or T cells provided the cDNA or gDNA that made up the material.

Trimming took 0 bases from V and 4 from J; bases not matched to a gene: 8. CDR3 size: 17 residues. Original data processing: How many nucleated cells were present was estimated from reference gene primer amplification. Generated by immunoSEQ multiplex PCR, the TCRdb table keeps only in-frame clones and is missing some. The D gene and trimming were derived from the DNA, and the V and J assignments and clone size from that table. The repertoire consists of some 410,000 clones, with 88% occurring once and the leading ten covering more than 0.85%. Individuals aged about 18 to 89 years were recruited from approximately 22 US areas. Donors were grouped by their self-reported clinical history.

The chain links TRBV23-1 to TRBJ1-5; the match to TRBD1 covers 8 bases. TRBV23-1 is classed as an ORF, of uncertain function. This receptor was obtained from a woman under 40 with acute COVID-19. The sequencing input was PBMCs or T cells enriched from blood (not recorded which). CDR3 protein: CASSQSPGGLGNQPQHF. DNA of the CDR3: TGCGCCAGCAGTCAATCCCCAGGGGGCCTCGGAAATCAGCCCCAGCATTTT.